The 4 T cell receptor beta chains listed next were all sequenced from one sample in a study of CD8 T cells in ankylosing spondylitis. Points from the study as a whole: About eight highly homologous variants made up a TCR beta motif that seemed to typify ankylosing spondylitis blood.

TCRdb re-derived calls from the 5' RACE reads in MiXCR, one entry per CDR3 protein. The sample has around 450,000 distinct CDR3 sequences, roughly 25% seen once. These receptors lack a known antigen. Sequencing was done on a sample of blood, either unsorted or a sorted T cell fraction (not recorded which). These receptors were obtained from a male donor with ankylosing spondylitis.

CDR3 sequence: CSARDPSGAGHEQYF. CDR3 DNA: TGCAGTGCTAGAGACCCTAGCGGGGCGGGCCACGAGCAGTACTTC. The chain joins TRBV20-1 to TRBJ2-7; the match to TRBD2 covers 9 bases. V lost 0 bases and J lost 5; bases outside the gene matches: 8. Germline CDR1 is DFQATT and CDR2 is SNEGSKA (reference sequence). The CDR3 loop spans 15 amino acids.

This clonotype came up a few times. The CDR3 nucleotides are TGTGCCAGCAGTGGTGGGTCCGATACGCAGTATTTT. Amino acid sequence: CASSGGSDTQYF. This chain uses TRBV6-1 with TRBJ2-3; D remains ambiguous. Germline CDR1 and CDR2: MNHNS and SASEGT. V lost 4 bases and J lost 6, with 8 bases in between. This CDR3 is 12 amino acids long.

This clonotype was detected only a few times. The genes are TRBV7-8 and TRBJ2-1; 10 nucleotides line up with TRBD2. V shed 4 bases and J 4 bases; nucleotides not matched to a gene: 13. CDR3 length: 18 amino acids. Germline V CDR1 and CDR2: SGHVS, FQNEAQ. The CDR3 DNA follows: TGTGCCAGCAGCTCAACCCGGGTACTAGCGGGGAAATACAATGAGCAGTTCTTC. It is translated as CASSSTRVLAGKYNEQFF. The variable domain in full, with the rest retrieved from reference TRBV7-8 and TRBJ2-1, is GAGVSQSPRYKVAKRGQDVALRCDPISGHVSLFWYQQALGQGPEFLTYFQNEAQLDKSGLPSDRFFAERPEGSVSTLKIQRTQQEDSAVYLCASSSTRVLAGKYNEQFFGPGTRLTVL.

This clonotype was counted a few times. The chain recombines TRBV5-1 with TRBJ1-4; 7 nucleotides align to TRBD1. Germline V gene lookup returns CDR1 SGHRS and CDR2 YFSETQ. This CDR3 has 15 residues. Trimming at V came to 4 bases and at J to 6 bases, leaving 9 bases not matched to a gene. This chain's CDR3 is CASSLTKGADEKLFF. The CDR3 DNA follows: TGCGCCAGCAGCCTGACAAAGGGGGCGGATGAAAAACTGTTTTTT.